A single sample is the source of the 22 T cell receptor beta chains below, sequenced in a study of OX40 agonist ivuxolimab in advanced cancers. Sequencing used immunoSEQ multiplex PCR; TCRdb keeps in-frame clones, though not all of them. The sample yields about 80,000 clones, 90% seen once. The sample consisted of CD4+ or CD8+ T cells sorted from blood, taken in a trial of the OX40 agonist ivuxolimab. Every receptor here comes from an adult with an advanced solid tumor such as melanoma, head and neck, liver or kidney cancer.

The V and J genes are TRBV7-9 and TRBJ1-1; D is possibly TRBD1 (5 bases). Germline CDR1 is SEHNR and CDR2 is FQNEAQ (reference sequence). This CDR3 has 15 residues. With 3 bases removed from V and 2 bases from J, the gap between germline ends came to 13 bases. The CDR3 DNA reads TGTGCCAGCAGCTTTGGGGCAGGGCGTAACACTGAAGCTTTCTTT. Protein sequence: CASSFGAGRNTEAFF.

Regarding this clone: The junction differs from germline at one of its ends, possibly a read error. The rearrangement links TRBV7-7 to TRBJ2-7; D is possibly TRBD1 (6 bases). This CDR3 has 15 residues. The germline V gene encodes CDR1 SSHAT and CDR2 FNYEAQ (reference sequence). This chain's CDR3 is CASSLDGGNPYEQYF. The CDR3 nucleotides are TGTGCTAGCAGCTTAGATGGGGGCAATCCCTACGAGCAGTACTTC.

The chain is built from TRBV7-2 and TRBJ2-7, with 11 bases lining up with TRBD2. This CDR3 has 14 amino acids. The V gene end was trimmed by 5 bases and the J gene end by 3 bases; junction bases not matched to a gene: 3. CDR1 is SGHTA and CDR2 is FQGNSA in the germline V gene. The CDR3 DNA reads as TGTGCCAGCAGCACTAGCGGGAGTAACTACGAGCAGTACTTC. Its protein is CASSTSGSNYEQYF.

This chain links TRBV7-6 with TRBJ2-5; D is unresolved. The length of the CDR3 is 13 residues. Trimming took off 3 bases at V and 4 bases at J, with 9 bases between the two ends. Germline lookup yields CDR1 SGHVS and CDR2 FNYEAQ. CDR3 bases: TGTGCCAGCAGCTTTTCGGGCGTAGAGACCCAGTACTTC. Protein: CASSFSGVETQYF. The whole variable domain, filled in from reference TRBV7-6 and TRBJ2-5, reads GAGVSQSPRYKVTKRGQDVALRCDPISGHVSLYWYRQALGQGPEFLTYFNYEAQQDKSGLPNDRFSAERPEGSISTLTIQRTEQRDSAMYRCASSFSGVETQYFGPGTRLLVL.

This chain connects TRBV9 to TRBJ1-2, with TRBD1 as a possible D gene (5 bases). This CDR3 comprises 14 residues. Germline loops: CDR1 SGDLS, CDR2 YYNGEE. V was pared by 4 bases and J by 8 bases, with 18 bases between. DNA of the CDR3: TGTGCCAGCAGCCCCCTCCTTGGAGGGGTCGGCTACACCTTC. As protein: CASSPLLGGVGYTF.

The rearrangement uses TRBV4-3 and TRBJ2-1, with unresolved D. This CDR3 is 15 amino acids long. V was shortened by 5 bases and J by 0 bases, with 11 bases between the two germline ends. Germline V gene sequence: CDR1 LGHNA, CDR2 YSLEER. The CDR3 here is CASSGLDGSYNEQFF. CDR3 in DNA: TGCGCCAGCAGCGGTCTAGACGGCTCCTACAATGAGCAGTTCTTC.

The CDR3 loop reads CASSIVSLRDGNTIYF. In DNA, the CDR3 is TGTGCCAGTAGTATAGTATCGTTGAGGGATGGAAACACCATATATTTT. The genes are TRBV19 and TRBJ1-3, with unresolved D. The CDR3 contains 16 residues. The V gene's germline CDR1 is LNHDA and CDR2 SQIVND (reference sequence). With 1 base removed from V and 3 bases from J, the gap between germline ends came to 13 bases.

The chain recombines TRBV18 with TRBJ2-3, with D uncertain. Trimming removed 2 bases at V and 6 bases at J, with 12 bases between. The CDR3 totals 14 residues. Germline V gene data show CDR1 as KGHSH and CDR2 as LQKENI. DNA for the CDR3: TGTGCCAGCTCACCAGGTATTGTCCGGGATACGCAGTATTTT. It codes for CASSPGIVRDTQYF.

For the CDR3, the DNA is TGTGCCAGCAGCTTGGAAACCGGGACACCCCTCCACTTT. This sequence encodes CASSLETGTPLHF. The chain is built from TRBV5-5 and TRBJ1-6; D gene ambiguous. Trimming removed 0 bases at V and 11 bases at J, with 9 bases between. Germline-derived CDR1 and CDR2 are SGHKS and YYEKEE (reference sequence). The CDR3 loop spans 13 amino acids.

This chain uses TRBV28 with TRBJ2-7; 12 bases are shared with TRBD2. Germline CDR1 is MDHEN and CDR2 is SYDVKM. The CDR3 spans 14 residues. The V and J ends lost 4 bases and 6 bases, in that order; junction bases with no gene match: 4. CDR3: CASSYTSGRSEQYF. The CDR3 region has the DNA TGTGCCAGCAGTTACACTAGCGGGAGGTCCGAGCAGTACTTC.

This sequence joins TRBV29-1 and TRBJ2-2; 15 bases fit TRBD2. CDR3 length: 16 amino acids. CDR1 and CDR2 from the germline V gene are SQVTM and ANQGSEA. The J segment lost 5 bases and the V segment lost 6 bases, leaving 7 bases of the junction unmatched. The CDR3 is CSVRTSGRGGTGELFF. The DNA for the CDR3 is TGCAGCGTCCGGACTAGCGGGAGGGGAGGGACCGGGGAGCTGTTTTTT.

The chain combines TRBV29-1 with TRBJ1-1, with 7 positions matching TRBD1. The length of the CDR3 is 13 residues. CDR1 is SQVTM, CDR2 ANQGSEA, per germline. The V segment lost 2 bases and the J segment 1 base; nucleotides outside the gene matches: 1. The CDR3 sequence is CSVEWDRNTEAFF. The CDR3, as DNA: TGCAGCGTTGAATGGGACAGGAACACTGAAGCTTTCTTT.

The chain uses TRBV4-1 and TRBJ2-5; 10 bases are a match to TRBD2. The trim removed 5 bases at V and 2 bases at J, leaving 11 bases unmatched. In germline, CDR1 is MGHRA, CDR2 YSYEKL. This CDR3 is 17 amino acids long. CDR3 region: CASSGSRTSGTQETQYF. In DNA form, the CDR3 reads TGCGCCAGCAGCGGATCCCGGACTAGCGGTACACAAGAGACCCAGTACTTC.

Of note for this clone: The identical CDR3 is also encoded by other nucleotide sequences in the sample. The chain links TRBV7-3 to TRBJ1-1; the D gene is possibly TRBD1 (5 bases). V was clipped by 6 bases and J by 5 bases, with 13 bases between them. CDR3 length equals 13 residues. Germline V lookup: CDR1 SGHTA, CDR2 FQGTGA. The CDR3 coding sequence is TGTGCCAGCAGGGGCTCCGGGGGGACTGAAGCTTTCTTT. Its protein is CASRGSGGTEAFF.

V usage is TRBV4-3 and J usage is TRBJ2-5; no definite D call. This CDR3 is built from 14 residues. V lost 0 bases and J 4 bases, leaving 9 bases between the germline ends. The germline gives CDR1 LGHNA, CDR2 YSLEER. In nucleotides, the CDR3 is TGCGCCAGCAGCCAAGATTTGGTAGGAGAGACCCAGTACTTC. It codes for CASSQDLVGETQYF.

The CDR3 sequence: CASSQVRENTEAFF. CDR3 bases: TGTGCCAGCAGCCAAGTCCGGGAGAACACTGAAGCTTTCTTT. The chain uses TRBV4-2 and TRBJ1-1, with unresolved D. V was pared by 1 base and J by 1 base, with 7 bases between. This CDR3 region has 14 residues. Looked up from germline, CDR1 is LGHNA and CDR2 is YNFKEQ.

This clone is a singleton in its sample. The chain joins TRBV19 to TRBJ1-5; D is ambiguous. V lost 2 bases to trimming and J lost 4 bases, with 9 bases between them. The CDR3 has 14 amino acids. Germline assignment: CDR1 LNHDA and CDR2 SQIVND (reference sequence). Here the CDR3 reads CASSITRGNQPQHF. CDR3 DNA sequence: TGTGCCAGTAGTATAACCCGGGGAAATCAGCCCCAGCATTTT.

The rearrangement joins TRBV6-6 to TRBJ2-5; 7 positions match TRBD2. CDR1 and CDR2 from the germline V gene are MNHNY and SVGAGI (reference sequence). The CDR3 runs to 15 residues. The V gene end was trimmed by 0 bases and the J gene end by 5 bases; junction bases not matched to a gene: 6. The CDR3 is CASSYSPVGGETQYF. The CDR3 bases are TGTGCCAGCAGTTACTCCCCAGTGGGGGGGGAGACCCAGTACTTC.

This clone was found once. This chain joins TRBV7-9 and TRBJ2-3, with a weak D call TRBD1 (5 bases). The CDR3 has 14 residues. Trimming stripped 3 bases from V and 4 bases from J, with 11 bases between. Germline loops: CDR1 SEHNR, CDR2 FQNEAQ (reference sequence). CDR3 loop: CASSFSIRADTQYF. The DNA for the CDR3 is TGTGCCAGCAGCTTCTCCATCAGGGCAGATACGCAGTATTTT.

DNA of the CDR3: TGTGCCAGTAGTATTCAGGGAAAGTATGGCTACACCTTC. Translating gives CASSIQGKYGYTF. The V gene is TRBV19, the J gene TRBJ1-2; TRBD1 is a possible D gene (5 bases). Germline V gene data show CDR1 as LNHDA and CDR2 as SQIVND (reference sequence). V lost 3 bases and J lost 5, with 10 bases in between. The CDR3 runs 13 residues.

The V and J genes are TRBV28 and TRBJ2-7; no firm D call. Germline CDR1 MDHEN, CDR2 SYDVKM. V shed 3 bases and J shed 4 bases, with 16 bases lying between them. This CDR3 spans 15 amino acids. For the CDR3, the DNA is TGTGCCAGCAGTTTTAAGGGCTTGCGTTCTTACGAGCAGTACTTC. Protein product: CASSFKGLRSYEQYF.

The chain combines TRBV19 with TRBJ2-1; 10 nucleotides match TRBD2. This CDR3 is built from 18 residues. The germline V gene encodes CDR1 LNHDA and CDR2 SQIVND (reference sequence). With V trimmed by 5 bases and J by 2 bases, 12 bases remained unmatched. Written as DNA, the CDR3 is TGTGCCAGTAGTCCCCCGAAACCCGGGACTAGCGCCTACAATGAGCAGTTCTTC. Protein: CASSPPKPGTSAYNEQFF.